Described below is a single TCR beta chain sequence and its context. Its specificity is unknown. Healthy bone marrow donors made up the donors. This entry is derived from a study of cytomegalovirus exposure and HLA in healthy donors. The wider study: Within an early data release were roughly 90 million unique TCRs drawn from HLA-typed donors. Study-level findings and limits: Three CMV-associated chains proved CMV antigen-specific in vitro.

60 Vbeta and 13 Jbeta primers were used in PCR. The protocol was immunoSEQ multiplex PCR, while the TCRdb copy is restricted to in-frame clones and leaves out a portion. The sample consists of some 170,000 clones, about 80% of them appearing once. Germline CDR1 reads SGHTA; CDR2 reads FQGTGA. The CDR3 consists of 14 residues. The junction had 5 bases not matched to a gene; V was cut back by 4 bases and J by 3 bases. The V and J genes are TRBV7-3 and TRBJ1-1; 7 bases are shared with TRBD1. The clonotype was recovered from a man aged 30 to 45 in good health and CMV-seronegative. Input material: PBMCs. The CDR3 region is CASSSGQRHTEAFF. The CDR3 nucleotides read TGTGCCAGCAGCTCGGGACAGCGGCACACTGAAGCTTTCTTT.